This T cell receptor (beta chain) stems from a study of T cell responses to AZD1222 COVID-19 vaccine. Study observations and caveats: Among vaccine-associated CD4 TCRs, coverage spanned spike, with dominance at 160-218 and 743-854.

In its sample, this clone was seen a few times. What it recognizes is unknown. Germline assignment: CDR1 SGHVS and CDR2 FQNEAQ. V gave up 5 bases and J gave up 5 bases, with 12 bases separating them. The CDR3 extends over 13 amino acids. Some clones are missing from TCRdb's copy, which holds only in-frame ones; the method was immunoSEQ multiplex PCR. In the table there are approximately 160,000 clones, roughly 89% of which are singletons. V usage is TRBV7-8 and J usage is TRBJ2-5, with D perhaps being TRBD1 or TRBD2 (5 bases each). Source: peripheral blood, taken on day 0 of AZD1222 vaccination. The clonotype was recovered from an adult in good health. The CDR3 region is CASSLGDAETQYF. For the CDR3, the DNA is TGTGCCAGCAGCCTCGGGGACGCCGAGACCCAGTACTTC.